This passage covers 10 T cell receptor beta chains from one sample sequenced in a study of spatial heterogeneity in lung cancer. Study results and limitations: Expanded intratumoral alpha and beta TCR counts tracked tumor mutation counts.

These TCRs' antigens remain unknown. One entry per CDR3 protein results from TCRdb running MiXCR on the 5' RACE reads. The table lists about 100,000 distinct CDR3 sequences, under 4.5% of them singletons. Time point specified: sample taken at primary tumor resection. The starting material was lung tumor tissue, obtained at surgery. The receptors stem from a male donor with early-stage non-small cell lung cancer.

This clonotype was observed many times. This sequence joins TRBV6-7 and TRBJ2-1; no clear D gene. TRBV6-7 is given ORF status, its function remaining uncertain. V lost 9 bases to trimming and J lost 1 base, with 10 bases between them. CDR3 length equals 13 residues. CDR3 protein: CARGSASYNEQFF. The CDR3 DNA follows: TGTGCCAGGGGTTCGGCTTCCTACAATGAGCAGTTCTTC.

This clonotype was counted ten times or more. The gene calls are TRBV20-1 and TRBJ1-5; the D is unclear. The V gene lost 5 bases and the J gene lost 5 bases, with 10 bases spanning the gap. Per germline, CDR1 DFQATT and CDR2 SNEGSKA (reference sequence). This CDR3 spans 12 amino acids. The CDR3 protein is CSALNGDQPQHF. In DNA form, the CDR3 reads TGCAGTGCTCTAAACGGCGATCAGCCCCAGCATTTT.

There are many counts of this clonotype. CDR3 DNA sequence: TGTGCCAGCAGCTGGGGACAGGGGGGCTATGGCTACACCTTC. Translation gives CASSWGQGGYGYTF. The rearrangement links TRBV7-8 to TRBJ1-2, with 11 bases aligning to TRBD1. The CDR3 consists of 14 residues. The trim removed 4 bases at V and 4 bases at J, leaving 2 bases unmatched. CDR1 and CDR2 (germline): SGHVS, FQNEAQ.

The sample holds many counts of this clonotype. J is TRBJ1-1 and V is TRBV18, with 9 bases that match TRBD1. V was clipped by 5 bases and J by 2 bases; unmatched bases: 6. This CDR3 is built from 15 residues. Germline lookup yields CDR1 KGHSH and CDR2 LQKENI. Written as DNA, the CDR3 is TGTGCCAGCTCAACGAGGACAGGGGAAAACACTGAAGCTTTCTTT. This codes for CASSTRTGENTEAFF.

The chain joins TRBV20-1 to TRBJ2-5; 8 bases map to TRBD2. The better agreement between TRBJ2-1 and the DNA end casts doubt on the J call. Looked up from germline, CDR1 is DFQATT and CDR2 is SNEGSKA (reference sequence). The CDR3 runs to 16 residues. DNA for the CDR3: TGCAGTGCCTCTAACACCCTCAGCGGGAGTAGGAAGACCCAGTTCTTC. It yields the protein CSASNTLSGSRKTQFF.

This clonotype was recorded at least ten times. Written as DNA, the CDR3 is TGTGCCAGCAGTTTAGGTGGACAGAACTATGGCTACACCTTC. It encodes CASSLGGQNYGYTF. This sequence joins TRBV28 and TRBJ1-2, with D possibly being TRBD1 (6 bases). In germline, CDR1 is MDHEN, CDR2 SYDVKM. This CDR3 has 14 residues. V was cut by 2 bases and J by 2 bases, with 9 bases left in between.

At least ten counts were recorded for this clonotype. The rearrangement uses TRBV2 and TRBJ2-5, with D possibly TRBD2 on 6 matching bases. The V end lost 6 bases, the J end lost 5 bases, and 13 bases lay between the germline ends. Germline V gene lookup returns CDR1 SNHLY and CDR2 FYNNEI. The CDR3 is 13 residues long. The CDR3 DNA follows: TGTGCCAGCAGCTACCGGAGGGAGGAGACCCAGTACTTC. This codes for CASSYRREETQYF.

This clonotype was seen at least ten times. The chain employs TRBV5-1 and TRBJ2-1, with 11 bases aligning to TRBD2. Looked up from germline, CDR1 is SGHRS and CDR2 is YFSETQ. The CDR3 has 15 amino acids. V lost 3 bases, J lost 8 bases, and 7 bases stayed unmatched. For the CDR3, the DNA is TGCGCCAGCAGCTCCGTAGCGGGAGGGGGCGATGAGCAGTTCTTC. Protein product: CASSSVAGGGDEQFF.

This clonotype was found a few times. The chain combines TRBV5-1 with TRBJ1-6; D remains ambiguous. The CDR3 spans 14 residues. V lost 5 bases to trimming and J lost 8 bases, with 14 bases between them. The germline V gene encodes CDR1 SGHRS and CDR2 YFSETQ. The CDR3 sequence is CASRNPGMDSPLHF. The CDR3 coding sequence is TGCGCCAGCAGGAATCCGGGAATGGATTCACCCCTCCACTTT. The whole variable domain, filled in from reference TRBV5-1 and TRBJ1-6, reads KAGVTQTPRYLIKTRGQQVTLSCSPISGHRSVSWYQQTPGQGLQFLFEYFSETQRNKGNFPGRFSGRQFSNSRSEMNVSTLELGDSALYLCASRNPGMDSPLHFGNGTRLTVT.

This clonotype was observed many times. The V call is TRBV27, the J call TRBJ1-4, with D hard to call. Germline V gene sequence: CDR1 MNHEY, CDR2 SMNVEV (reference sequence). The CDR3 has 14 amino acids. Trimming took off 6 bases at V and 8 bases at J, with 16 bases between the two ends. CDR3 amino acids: CASSPVGPGEKLFF. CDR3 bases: TGTGCCAGCAGCCCGGTGGGCCCCGGGGAAAAACTGTTTTTT.